This T cell receptor (beta chain) was sequenced during a study of blood T cell repertoires in COVID-19. About the research overall: Acute and convalescent COVID-19 samples came from the United States, Italy and Spain.

Here immunoSEQ multiplex PCR was the method, and the copy in TCRdb shows in-frame clones only, minus some. Of approximately 130,000 clones listed, roughly 86% are singletons. This CDR3 contains 13 residues. CDR1 SGHDT and CDR2 YYEEEE come from the germline V gene. V lost 2 bases, J lost 4 bases, and 2 bases stayed unmatched. The J gene is TRBJ1-2, the V gene TRBV5-6; 7 nucleotides align to TRBD1. Sequencing input: peripheral blood. The source is a woman aged 45-65 years who had recovered from COVID-19. As DNA, the CDR3 is TGTGCCAGCAGCTTAACAGGGGTCTATGGCTACACCTTC. Translated: CASSLTGVYGYTF.